Shown below are 4 T cell receptor beta chains from a single sample sequenced in a study of cytomegalovirus exposure and HLA in healthy donors. The primer mix had 60 Vbeta and 13 Jbeta primers. TCRdb's copy holds only in-frame clones and misses some; the assay was immunoSEQ multiplex PCR. The sample lists about 160,000 clones, around 83% occurring once. The specimen was PBMCs. All receptors derive from a man in his late teens or twenties in good health and CMV-seropositive.

The chain links TRBV2 to TRBJ2-5, with 8 bases identical to TRBD2. There are 13 residues in the CDR3. The V segment lost 8 bases and the J segment 5 bases; nucleotides outside the gene matches: 7. Germline values: CDR1 SNHLY, CDR2 FYNNEI. CDR3: CASERTSRETQYF. The CDR3 DNA reads TGTGCCAGCGAGCGGACTAGCAGGGAGACCCAGTACTTC.

This clone occurred once. The V gene is TRBV7-2, the J gene TRBJ2-5; a weak D match, TRBD1 (6 bases). The CDR3 is 15 residues long. The germline V gene encodes CDR1 SGHTA and CDR2 FQGNSA. Trimming pared 4 bases from V and 2 bases from J, leaving 14 bases between. The CDR3 sequence: CASSWEPDRQETQYF. The CDR3 nucleotides are TGTGCCAGCAGCTGGGAACCGGACAGACAAGAGACCCAGTACTTC.

The rearrangement links TRBV25-1 to TRBJ2-5, with 7 bases matching TRBD2. From germline, CDR1 is MGHDK and CDR2 SYGVNS. The J segment lost 4 bases and the V segment lost 6 bases, leaving 14 bases of the junction unmatched. This CDR3 is built from 16 residues. CDR3 amino acids: CASRTSGGSGRETQYF. The CDR3 nucleotides are TGTGCCAGCAGGACGTCCGGCGGGAGCGGCCGAGAGACCCAGTACTTC.

V is TRBV30 and J is TRBJ1-2; the D gene is possibly TRBD1 (5 bases). Germline V gives CDR1 GTSNPN, CDR2 SVGIG (reference sequence). This CDR3 has 15 residues. Trimming left V 0 bases short and J 6 bases short, with 17 bases between. CDR3 region: CAWSVVSGGMDGYTF. The CDR3 DNA is TGTGCCTGGAGTGTAGTGTCGGGGGGGATGGATGGCTACACCTTC.